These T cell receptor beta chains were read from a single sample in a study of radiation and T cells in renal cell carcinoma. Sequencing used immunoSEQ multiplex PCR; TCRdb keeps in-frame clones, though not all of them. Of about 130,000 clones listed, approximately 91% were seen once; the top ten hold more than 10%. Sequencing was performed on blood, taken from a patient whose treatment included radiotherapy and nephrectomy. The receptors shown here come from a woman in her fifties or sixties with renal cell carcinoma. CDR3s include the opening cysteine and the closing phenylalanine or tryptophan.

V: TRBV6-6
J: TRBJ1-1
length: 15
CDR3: CASRGDAAGNTEAFF

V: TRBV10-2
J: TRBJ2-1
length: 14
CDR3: CASSGSGGSNEQFF

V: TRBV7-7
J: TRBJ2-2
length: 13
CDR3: CASSRRNTGELFF

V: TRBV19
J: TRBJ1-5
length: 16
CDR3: CASSIVGGQGNQPQHF

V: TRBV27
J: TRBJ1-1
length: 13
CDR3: CASRLTGLLEAFF

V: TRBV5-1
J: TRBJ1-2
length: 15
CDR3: CASSLDGARRVGYTF

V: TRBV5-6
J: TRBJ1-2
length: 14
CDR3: CASSPRWADYGYTF

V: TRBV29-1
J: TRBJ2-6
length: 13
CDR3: CSVRVAGANVLTF

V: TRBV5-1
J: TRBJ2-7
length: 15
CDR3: CASRRLAGDTYEQYF

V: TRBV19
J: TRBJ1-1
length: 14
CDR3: CASSLTGSATEAFF

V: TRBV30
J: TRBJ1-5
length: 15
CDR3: CAWSEGQGAGQPQHF

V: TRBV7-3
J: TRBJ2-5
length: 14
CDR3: CASSFTGGGETQYF

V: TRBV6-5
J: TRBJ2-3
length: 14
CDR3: CASSYSRGTDTQYF

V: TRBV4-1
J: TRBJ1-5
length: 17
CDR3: CASSQDRTRSSNQPQHF

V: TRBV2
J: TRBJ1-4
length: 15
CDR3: CASRQGKGTNEKLFF

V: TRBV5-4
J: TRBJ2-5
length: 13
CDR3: CASSQGQQETQYF

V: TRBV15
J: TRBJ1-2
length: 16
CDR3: CATSRGRTGTNYGYTF

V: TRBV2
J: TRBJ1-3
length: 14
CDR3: CASSQGTSGNTIYF

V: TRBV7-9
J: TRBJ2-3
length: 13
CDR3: CAITTPGADTQYF

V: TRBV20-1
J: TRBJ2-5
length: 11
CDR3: CSASGQETQYF

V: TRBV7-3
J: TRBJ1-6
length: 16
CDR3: CASSLIGTGMGSPLHF

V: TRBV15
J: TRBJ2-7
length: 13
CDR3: CATSRDRGFEQYF

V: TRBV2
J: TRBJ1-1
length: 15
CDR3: CASHKLAMSNTEAFF

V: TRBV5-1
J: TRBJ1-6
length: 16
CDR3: CASSLQSRGTNSPLHF

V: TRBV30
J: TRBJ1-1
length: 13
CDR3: CAWQRNRDTEAFF

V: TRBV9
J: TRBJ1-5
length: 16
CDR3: CASSPTGGRGDQPQHF

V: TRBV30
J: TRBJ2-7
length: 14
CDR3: CAFYAASGVKEQYF

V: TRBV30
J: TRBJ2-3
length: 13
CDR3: CAWSWMSTDTQYF

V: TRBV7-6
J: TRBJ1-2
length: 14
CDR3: CASSLGQGAGGYTF

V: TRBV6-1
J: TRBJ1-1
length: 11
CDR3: CASSSEVQAFF

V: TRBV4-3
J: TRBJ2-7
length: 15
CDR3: CASSQDRQGSYEQYF

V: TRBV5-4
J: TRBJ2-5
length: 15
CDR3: CASSLPSGAQETQYF

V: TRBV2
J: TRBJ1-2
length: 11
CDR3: CAKKRGLGYTF

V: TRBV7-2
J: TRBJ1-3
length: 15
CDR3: CASSLPPGNGNTIYF

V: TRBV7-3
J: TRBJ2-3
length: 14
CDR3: CASSYRGGADTQYF

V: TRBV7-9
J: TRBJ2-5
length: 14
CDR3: CASTRGQNQETQYF

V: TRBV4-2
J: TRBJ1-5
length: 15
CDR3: CASSRREGGDQPQHF

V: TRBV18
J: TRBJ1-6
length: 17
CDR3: CASSPIRTGGVNSPLHF

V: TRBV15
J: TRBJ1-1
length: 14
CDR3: CATSRDGGNTEAFF

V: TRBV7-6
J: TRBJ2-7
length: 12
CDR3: CASSSPGGGQYF

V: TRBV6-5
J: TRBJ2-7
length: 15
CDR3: CASSAKTGGRYEQYF

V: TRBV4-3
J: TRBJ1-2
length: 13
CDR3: CASSQTASWGYTF

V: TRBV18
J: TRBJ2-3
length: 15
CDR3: CASSPGLISTDTQYF

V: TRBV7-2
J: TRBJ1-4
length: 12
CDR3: CASTSWSEKLFF

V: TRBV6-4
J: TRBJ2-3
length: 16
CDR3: CASSDSPAGPTDTQYF

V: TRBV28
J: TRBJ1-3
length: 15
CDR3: CASSLPGVVGNTIYF

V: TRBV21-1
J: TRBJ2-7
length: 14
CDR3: CASPPGQGKGEQYF

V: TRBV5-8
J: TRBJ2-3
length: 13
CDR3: CASSYVGVNTQYF

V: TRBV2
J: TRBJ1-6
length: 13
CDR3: CASRRLTGSPLHF

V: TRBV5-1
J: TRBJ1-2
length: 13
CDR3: CASRETVRYGYTF

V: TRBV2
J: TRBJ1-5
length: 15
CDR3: CASSEQGSQNQPQHF

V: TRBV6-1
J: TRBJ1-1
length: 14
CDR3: CASSDFQGTAEAFF

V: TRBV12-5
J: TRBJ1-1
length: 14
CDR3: CASGFGGSGTEAFF

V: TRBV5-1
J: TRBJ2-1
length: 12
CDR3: CASSLGDNEQFF